A selection of T cell receptor beta chains follows, all from one sample in a study of cytomegalovirus exposure and HLA in healthy donors. Only in-frame clones appear in the TCRdb table, and some are missing; sequencing was by immunoSEQ multiplex PCR. Here the sample spans tens of thousands of clones, approximately 74% being singletons. The source material was PBMCs. Receptor source: a middle-aged man in good health and CMV-seropositive. CDR3s include the opening cysteine and the closing phenylalanine or tryptophan. A D gene is named only where the DNA matches it firmly. Expanded clones get a size class; other rows say once, few or many, or leave the size out.

clone size	V gene	J gene	D gene	CDR3 protein	CDR3 DNA
few	TRBV7-9	TRBJ2-7	TRBD1	CASSAKGTVSYEQYF	TGTGCCAGCAGCGCAAAAGGGACAGTTTCCTACGAGCAGTACTTC
NA	TRBV6-1	TRBJ2-7	TRBD1	CASSETPGTGAEQYF	TGTGCCAGCAGTGAAACTCCCGGGACAGGAGCCGAGCAGTACTTC
few	TRBV5-1	TRBJ2-7	NA	CASSLGQAAQGEQYF	TGCGCCAGCAGCTTGGGTCAGGCAGCTCAAGGCGAGCAGTACTTC
once	TRBV7-5	TRBJ2-4	NA	CARSLFLAKNIQYF	TGTGCCAGAAGCCTATTTTTAGCCAAAAACATTCAGTACTTC
NA	TRBV28	TRBJ1-1	NA	CASSLSTNTEAFF	TGTGCCAGCAGTTTGAGTACGAACACTGAAGCTTTCTTT
NA	TRBV9	TRBJ2-3	NA	CASSPRRSLDTQYF	TGTGCCAGCAGCCCCCGGCGGAGTTTAGATACGCAGTATTTT
NA	TRBV28	TRBJ2-2	TRBD1	CASSLNTGGGELFF	TGTGCCAGCAGTTTAAATACAGGGGGCGGGGAGCTGTTTTTT
NA	TRBV5-1	TRBJ1-1	TRBD1	CASRVDGDSNTEAFF	TGCGCCAGCAGGGTAGACGGGGACAGCAACACTGAAGCTTTCTTT
NA	TRBV28	TRBJ2-5	TRBD2	CASSFLGGSGETQYF	TGTGCCAGCAGTTTCTTGGGGGGGAGCGGAGAGACCCAGTACTTC
once	TRBV5-5	TRBJ2-7	TRBD1	CASSLTGQGDEQYF	TGTGCCAGCAGCTTGACGGGACAGGGGGACGAGCAGTACTTC
few	TRBV7-3	TRBJ2-2	TRBD2	CASSLTSGVTGELFF	TGTGCCAGCAGCTTAACTAGCGGGGTCACCGGGGAGCTGTTTTTT